One and the same sample provided the 5 T cell receptor beta chains below, sequenced in a study of regulatory T cells in long-lasting Graves disease. Time point specified: newly diagnosed GD, antithyroid drugs for less than 3 months. PBMC-extracted RNA yielded the TCR library. Building of the TCR beta libraries involved iRepertoire HTBI primers and Arm-PCR of CDR3 regions. TCRdb re-called the multiplex PCR reads with MiXCR, one entry per CDR3 protein. The data hold roughly 420,000 distinct CDR3 sequences, with around 17% observed a single time. The same data also went into a second study, on T cells in Graves' hyperthyroidism and ophthalmopathy.

The starting material was peripheral blood mononuclear cells (PBMCs), obtained at new diagnosis, from a patient treated with antithyroid drugs. The source of these receptors is a woman in her twenties or thirties with Graves disease.

In this sample, this clonotype turned up a few times. This chain uses TRBV29-1 with TRBJ2-7, with a tentative D call TRBD2 (5 bases). The CDR3 has 11 residues. In germline, CDR1 is SQVTM, CDR2 ANQGSEA. V lost 7 bases, J lost 3 bases, and 10 bases lay in between. CDR3 amino acids: CSALESYEQYF. The CDR3 nucleotides read TGCAGCGCACTAGAGAGCTACGAGCAGTACTTC.

V usage is TRBV6-1 and J usage is TRBJ1-1; D ambiguous. Per the germline V gene, CDR1 is MNHNS and CDR2 is SASEGT. CDR3 length: 15 residues. Trimming took off 5 bases at V and 7 bases at J, with 20 bases between the two ends. CDR3 amino acids: CASSPLARRTIEAFF. Written as DNA, the CDR3 is TGTGCCAGCAGTCCCCTCGCGCGGAGGACCATTGAAGCTTTCTTT.

This clonotype has more than one count but fewer than ten. No conserved phenylalanine or tryptophan is present at the end of the CDR3, so a read error is the likely explanation. V is TRBV12-3 or TRBV12-4 and J is TRBJ2-1; tentative D call: TRBD1 (5 bases). CDR3 size: 13 residues. Deletions cut 6 bases from V and 4 bases from J, with 10 bases between. The CDR3 sequence: CASRSPGYNEQFV. CDR3 DNA sequence: TGTGCCAGCAGGTCCCCAGGGTACAATGAGCAGTTCGTC.

The V gene is TRBV3-1, the J gene TRBJ2-7, with D possibly being TRBD1 (6 bases). V was shortened by 1 base and J by 6 bases, with 16 bases between the two germline ends. Germline loops: CDR1 LGHDT, CDR2 YNNKEL (reference sequence). This CDR3 spans 15 amino acids. CDR3 residues: CASSQARDTSSEQYF. Here the CDR3 DNA reads TGTGCCAGCAGCCAAGCCCGGGACACCTCTTCCGAGCAGTACTTC.

This chain connects TRBV28 to TRBJ2-2, with 10 bases fitting TRBD2. Losses at the gene ends were 3 bases for V and 1 base for J; bases not matched to a gene: 5. Germline lookup yields CDR1 MDHEN and CDR2 SYDVKM. This CDR3 spans 17 amino acids. CDR3 residues: CASSLGAGGLNTGELFF. CDR3 DNA sequence: TGTGCCAGCAGTTTGGGAGCGGGAGGGTTGAACACCGGGGAGCTGTTTTTT. Full variable domain (rest looked up from reference TRBV28 and TRBJ2-2): DVKVTQSSRYLVKRTGEKVFLECVQDMDHENMFWYRQDPGLGLRLIYFSYDVKMKEKGDIPEGYSVSREKKERFSLILESASTNQTSMYLCASSLGAGGLNTGELFFGEGSRLTVL.